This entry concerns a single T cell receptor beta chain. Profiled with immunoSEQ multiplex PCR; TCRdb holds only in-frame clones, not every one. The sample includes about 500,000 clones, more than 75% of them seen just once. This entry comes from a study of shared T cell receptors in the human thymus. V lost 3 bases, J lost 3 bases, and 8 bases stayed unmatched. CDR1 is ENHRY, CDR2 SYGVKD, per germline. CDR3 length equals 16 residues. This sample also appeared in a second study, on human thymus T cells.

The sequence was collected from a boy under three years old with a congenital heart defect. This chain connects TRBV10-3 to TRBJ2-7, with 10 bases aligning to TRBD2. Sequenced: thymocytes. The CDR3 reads CAISEWGTSDLYEQYF. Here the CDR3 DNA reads TGTGCCATCAGTGAATGGGGGACTAGCGACCTCTACGAGCAGTACTTC.